One sample yielded the 21 T cell receptor beta chains listed below, sequenced in a study of cytomegalovirus exposure and HLA in healthy donors. Primers included in the PCR were 60 Vbeta and 13 Jbeta primers. TCRdb's table, derived via immunoSEQ multiplex PCR, lists solely in-frame clones and lacks some. Of about 130,000 clones in the sample, roughly 81% were seen once. Sequenced material: PBMCs. Every receptor here comes from a woman aged 30 to 39 in good health and CMV-seronegative.

The chain joins TRBV6-5 to TRBJ2-1; 11 bases agree with TRBD2. The CDR3 is made up of 16 amino acids. From germline, CDR1 is MNHEY and CDR2 SVGAGI. The V and J ends lost 2 bases and 4 bases, in that order; junction bases with no gene match: 4. In nucleotides, the CDR3 is TGTGCCAGCAGTTACGCCTTAGCGGGGGGGTACAATGAGCAGTTCTTC. Amino acids: CASSYALAGGYNEQFF.

The chain joins TRBV15 to TRBJ2-7, with 9 bases matching TRBD2. V lost 8 bases to trimming and J lost 4 bases; unmatched junction nucleotides: 3. Looked up from germline, CDR1 is LNHNV and CDR2 is YYDKDF (reference sequence). The CDR3 runs to 12 residues. The CDR3: CATGTSLYEQYF. The DNA of the CDR3 is TGTGCCACCGGGACTAGCCTTTACGAGCAGTACTTC.

The chain couples TRBV6-5 to TRBJ2-1; 12 bases are shared with TRBD1. The CDR3 consists of 14 residues. CDR1 is MNHEY and CDR2 is SVGAGI in the germline V gene. The junction had 6 bases not matched to a gene; V was cut back by 7 bases and J by 8 bases. The CDR3: CASKRDRGLYEQFF. CDR3 nucleotide sequence: TGTGCCAGCAAACGGGACAGGGGGCTCTATGAGCAGTTCTTC.

The chain employs TRBV4-1 and TRBJ2-5; TRBD2 agrees at 8 bases. The junction had 10 bases not matched to a gene; V was cut back by 0 bases and J by 7 bases. The length of the CDR3 is 16 residues. Looked up from germline, CDR1 is MGHRA and CDR2 is YSYEKL. The CDR3 is CASSQDPGGPKGTQYF. CDR3 in DNA: TGCGCCAGCAGCCAAGATCCGGGGGGGCCGAAGGGGACCCAGTACTTC.

This chain links TRBV9 with TRBJ2-1; 10 positions agree with TRBD1. The CDR3 extends over 18 amino acids. V shed 0 bases and J 7 bases; nucleotides not matched to a gene: 13. The germline gives CDR1 SGDLS, CDR2 YYNGEE. CDR3 residues: CASSVAPGQGTRGNEQFF. The CDR3 nucleotides are TGTGCCAGCAGCGTAGCTCCGGGACAGGGGACGAGGGGAAATGAGCAGTTCTTC.

V usage is TRBV11-3 and J usage is TRBJ2-7; 10 positions match TRBD2. CDR3 length: 16 residues. Germline values: CDR1 SGHNT, CDR2 YENEEA. J gave up 2 bases and V 3 bases, and 7 bases lay outside the gene matches. The CDR3 nucleotides read TGTGCCAGCAGCTTGGGGGGACTAGCGTCAGCCTACGAGCAGTACTTC. It is translated as CASSLGGLASAYEQYF.

This CDR3 is CASSSRDFSGTGELFF. As DNA, the CDR3 is TGTGCCAGCAGCTCAAGGGACTTCAGTGGGACCGGGGAGCTGTTTTTT. This chain connects TRBV7-8 to TRBJ2-2, with D possibly TRBD2 on 6 matching bases. The germline V and J ends were trimmed by 4 bases and 5 bases, with 17 bases remaining between them. CDR1 is SGHVS, CDR2 FQNEAQ, per germline. The CDR3 totals 16 residues.

This clone was picked up a small number of times. The chain has TRBV11-3 and TRBJ1-1; D unresolved. CDR1 is SGHNT, CDR2 YENEEA, per germline. Between the trimmed V and J ends, which lost 4 bases and 5 bases, there was a span of 11 bases. The CDR3 sequence is 13 residues long. Here the CDR3 reads CASSSEVRTEAFF. In nucleotides, the CDR3 is TGTGCCAGCAGCTCAGAGGTGCGGACTGAAGCTTTCTTT.

The chain carries TRBV5-1 and TRBJ2-2, with 7 bases fitting TRBD1. Trimming at V came to 6 bases and at J to 5 bases, leaving 4 bases not matched to a gene. This CDR3 is built from 13 residues. Germline assignment: CDR1 SGHRS and CDR2 YFSETQ. The chain's CDR3 is CASTLQGTGELFF. The DNA of the CDR3 is TGCGCCAGCACCCTACAGGGGACCGGGGAGCTGTTTTTT.

The chain employs TRBV2 and TRBJ2-7; 12 bases map to TRBD1. Germline V lookup: CDR1 SNHLY, CDR2 FYNNEI. There are 16 residues in the CDR3. The V gene end was trimmed by 2 bases and the J gene end by 1 base; junction bases not matched to a gene: 3. CDR3 sequence (DNA): TGTGCCAGCAGTGAACCGGGACAGGGGGCTTCCTACGAGCAGTACTTC. It yields the protein CASSEPGQGASYEQYF.

The V call is TRBV18, the J call TRBJ2-3; 11 positions match TRBD2. Germline-derived CDR1 and CDR2 are KGHSH and LQKENI. Germline trimming cut 5 bases from V and 5 bases from J; bases unmatched to any gene: 6. The CDR3 loop spans 15 amino acids. CDR3 sequence: CASSARLAGQDTQYF. The CDR3 DNA reads as TGTGCCAGCTCAGCAAGACTAGCGGGGCAAGATACGCAGTATTTT.

The rearrangement joins TRBV6-5 to TRBJ2-2; possible D gene TRBD1, 6 bases. V was shortened by 2 bases and J by 3 bases, with 7 bases between the two germline ends. This CDR3 is built from 14 residues. Germline-derived CDR1 and CDR2 are MNHEY and SVGAGI. CDR3 in amino acids: CASSYRQDTGELFF. The CDR3 nucleotides read TGTGCCAGCAGTTACCGACAGGACACCGGGGAGCTGTTTTTT.

The chain links TRBV29-1 to TRBJ1-2; D might be TRBD1 (5 bases). Trimming took 4 bases from V and 4 from J, leaving 13 bases between them. Germline V gene data show CDR1 as SQVTM and CDR2 as ANQGSEA. The CDR3 sequence is 13 residues long. The CDR3 DNA reads TGCAGCGTTGCCCGACAGCCTTCCTATGGCTACACCTTC. It yields the protein CSVARQPSYGYTF.

Regarding this clone: A read error may account for a junction end that differs from germline. The chain joins TRBV7-9 to TRBJ1-1; 9 bases align to TRBD1. Germline-derived CDR1 and CDR2 are SEHNR and FQNEAQ (reference sequence). CDR3 size: 16 residues. Here the CDR3 reads CSSSLGTGFTNTEAFF. The CDR3 bases are TGTTCCAGCAGCTTAGGGACAGGGTTCACGAACACTGAAGCTTTCTTT.

The chain is built from TRBV27 and TRBJ2-7; D perhaps matches TRBD1 (5 bases). This CDR3 has 14 residues. V dropped 0 bases and J dropped 1 base, with 7 bases sitting between them. CDR1 is MNHEY and CDR2 is SMNVEV in the germline V gene (reference sequence). CDR3 sequence: CASSLSGQSYEQYF. The CDR3, as DNA: TGTGCCAGCAGTTTATCGGGGCAGTCCTACGAGCAGTACTTC.

The chain uses TRBV7-8 and TRBJ1-2; D is ambiguous. Germline V CDR1 and CDR2: SGHVS, FQNEAQ. CDR3 length: 12 amino acids. V dropped 0 bases and J dropped 6 bases, with 5 bases sitting between them. In DNA, the CDR3 is TGTGCCAGCAGCTTAGCGCAGGATGGCTACACCTTC. It specifies CASSLAQDGYTF.

The CDR3 sequence is CAWARALYGYTF. The CDR3 coding sequence is TGTGCCTGGGCTAGAGCCCTCTATGGCTACACCTTC. This chain connects TRBV30 to TRBJ1-2; D is uncertain. Germline CDR1 GTSNPN, CDR2 SVGIG (reference sequence). Trimming left V 5 bases short and J 4 bases short, with 11 bases between. The CDR3 is made up of 12 amino acids.

The chain recombines TRBV9 with TRBJ2-7; maybe TRBD1 (6 bases). Germline V gives CDR1 SGDLS, CDR2 YYNGEE. The CDR3 consists of 14 residues. Trimming removed 3 bases from V and 1 base from J, with 11 bases in between. Here the CDR3 reads CASSATGGSYEQYF. The DNA of the CDR3 is TGTGCCAGCAGCGCGACAGGTGGATCCTACGAGCAGTACTTC.

The chain couples TRBV5-1 to TRBJ2-5; 9 bases are shared with TRBD2. The CDR3 has 14 residues. The junction had 2 bases not matched to a gene; V was cut back by 0 bases and J by 5 bases. Per the germline V gene, CDR1 is SGHRS and CDR2 is YFSETQ. The chain's CDR3 is CASSLGLAAETQYF. The CDR3 coding sequence is TGCGCCAGCAGCTTGGGACTAGCGGCCGAGACCCAGTACTTC.

This chain links TRBV2 with TRBJ2-1, with a tentative D call TRBD1 (5 bases). CDR1 SNHLY and CDR2 FYNNEI come from the germline V gene. V shed 10 bases and J shed 7 bases, with 11 bases lying between them. The CDR3 extends over 11 amino acids. CDR3: CANEGANEQFF. In DNA, the CDR3 is TGTGCCAACGAAGGGGCGAATGAGCAGTTCTTC.

The chain couples TRBV29-1 to TRBJ2-5; 8 bases are shared with TRBD1. CDR1 SQVTM and CDR2 ANQGSEA come from the germline V gene. CDR3 length: 14 amino acids. V trimming: 6 bases; J trimming: 5 bases; junction bases outside the gene matches: 11. Here the CDR3 DNA reads TGCAGCGTCGTAAAGCCAGGGGGCTTGGAGACCCAGTACTTC. Protein sequence: CSVVKPGGLETQYF.